This entry lists 18 T cell receptor beta chains sequenced from one sample in a study of T cell repertoires in cytomegalovirus infection. TCRdb used MiXCR to reprocess the reads, holding one entry per CDR3 protein. This table holds 200,000 to 300,000 distinct CDR3 sequences, over 8% found once. Sequenced input: PBMCs. Receptors originate from a human donor in good health (CMV status not recorded). Some clones in this sample may be carry-over from other donors' samples.

Many counts were recorded for this clonotype. The V and J genes are TRBV10-3 and TRBJ2-3; no definite D call. The CDR3 covers 15 residues. Trimming removed 2 bases at V and 0 bases at J, with 9 bases between. Germline V gene sequence: CDR1 ENHRY, CDR2 SYGVKD. CDR3 region: CAISEVASSTDTQYF. The CDR3 DNA reads TGTGCCATCAGTGAGGTGGCTTCTAGCACAGATACGCAGTATTTT.

This clonotype was seen at least ten times. J is TRBJ2-3 and V is TRBV6-2 or TRBV6-3; the D gene is possibly TRBD2 (6 bases). The CDR3 is 12 residues long. V lost 8 bases to trimming and J lost 2 bases, with 8 bases between them. Germline loops: CDR1 MNHEY, CDR2 SVGEGT. The CDR3 bases are TGTGCCAGCTCGGGAGACACAGATACGCAGTATTTT. Its protein product is CASSGDTDTQYF.

This clonotype appeared a few times. The CDR3 coding sequence is TGTGCCACCAGCAGAGATCTTAGGGGGGAGAGGGTGGGGAACAAAAACATTCAGTACTTC. The encoded protein is CATSRDLRGERVGNKNIQYF. V is TRBV15 and J is TRBJ2-4; D tentatively fits TRBD1 or TRBD2 (6 bases each). The CDR3 consists of 20 residues. Germline V lookup: CDR1 LNHNV, CDR2 YYDKDF (reference sequence). With 0 bases removed from V and 3 bases from J, the gap between germline ends came to 24 bases.

This clonotype was detected many times. J is TRBJ2-1 and V is TRBV9; D possibly corresponds to TRBD1 (8 bases). This CDR3 spans 15 amino acids. Germline CDR1 is SGDLS and CDR2 is YYNGEE. V shed 2 bases and J shed 8 bases, with 17 bases lying between them. The CDR3 sequence: CASSVGGAGGHEQFF. In nucleotides, the CDR3 is TGTGCCAGCAGCGTTGGGGGGGCAGGGGGCCATGAGCAGTTCTTC.

The V gene is TRBV29-1, the J gene TRBJ1-3, with 9 positions matching TRBD1. The V and J ends lost 2 bases and 2 bases, in that order; junction bases with no gene match: 1. The CDR3 sequence is 14 residues long. Germline assignment: CDR1 SQVTM and CDR2 ANQGSEA. For the CDR3, the DNA is TGCAGCGTTGAAAGACAGGGGGCTGGAAACACCATATATTTT. Translated: CSVERQGAGNTIYF.

The rearrangement links TRBV11-2 to TRBJ2-1, with 8 bases fitting TRBD1. J was trimmed by 9 bases and V by 1 base; bases with no gene match: 8. The CDR3 length is 15 residues. Germline values: CDR1 SGHAT, CDR2 FQNNGV. The DNA for the CDR3 is TGTGCCAGCAGCTTAGTAGGACAGGGTATAGGTGAGCAGTTCTTC. As protein: CASSLVGQGIGEQFF.

V usage is TRBV5-1 and J usage is TRBJ2-3; 15 nucleotides match TRBD2. This CDR3 comprises 18 residues. The V gene's germline CDR1 is SGHRS and CDR2 YFSETQ. The trim removed 5 bases at V and 1 base at J, leaving 8 bases unmatched. DNA for the CDR3: TGCGCCAGCAGACGCGGACTAGCGGGAGGGCCCGGCACAGATACGCAGTATTTT. Translation: CASRRGLAGGPGTDTQYF.

In its sample, this clonotype was seen many times. The chain joins TRBV19 to TRBJ2-7; a possible D gene is TRBD1 (6 bases). V was shortened by 7 bases and J by 0 bases, with 13 bases between the two germline ends. The CDR3 spans 14 residues. Germline V gene data show CDR1 as LNHDA and CDR2 as SQIVND (reference sequence). CDR3 sequence (DNA): TGTGCCAGTAACAGGGACCTGAGCTCCTACGAGCAGTACTTC. Amino acids: CASNRDLSSYEQYF.

About this clonotype: An end of the junction does not agree with germline; a read error may underlie this. The chain couples TRBV12-3 or TRBV12-4 to TRBJ2-5, with TRBD2 matching 10 bases. The CDR3 is made up of 14 amino acids. CDR3 nucleotides: TGTGCCAGCAGTCTAGCGGGAGCTGAAGAGACCCAGTACTTC. Residues: CASSLAGAEETQYF.

This clonotype was observed many times. This rearrangement joins TRBV5-6 to TRBJ2-7, with 9 bases matching TRBD1. V lost 5 bases and J lost 7; bases outside the gene matches: 7. Looked up from germline, CDR1 is SGHDT and CDR2 is YYEEEE. CDR3 length equals 13 residues. CDR3 in amino acids: CASRTGTGQEQYF. CDR3 nucleotides: TGTGCCAGCAGAACTGGGACAGGGCAAGAGCAGTACTTC. The full variable domain, in which reference TRBV5-6 and TRBJ2-7 provide the parts outside the CDR3, is DAGVTQSPTHLIKTRGQQVTLRCSPKSGHDTVSWYQQALGQGPQFIFQYYEEEERQRGNFPDRFSGHQFPNYSSELNVNALLLGDSALYLCASRTGTGQEQYFGPGTRLTVT.

The table lists this clonotype with many counts. V usage is TRBV7-2 and J usage is TRBJ2-1, with no clear D. The CDR3 extends over 19 amino acids. CDR1 SGHTA and CDR2 FQGNSA come from the germline V gene. V lost 1 base and J 0 bases, leaving 19 bases between the germline ends. The CDR3 DNA is TGTGCCAGCAGCTTAGGTCCTAGATTTGATCCTCGCTCCTACAATGAGCAGTTCTTC. Protein: CASSLGPRFDPRSYNEQFF.

The chain is built from TRBV28 and TRBJ1-1; 10 bases map to TRBD1. V dropped 4 bases and J dropped 4; count of bases not matched to a gene: 6. CDR3 length equals 15 residues. The germline V gene encodes CDR1 MDHEN and CDR2 SYDVKM. CDR3 sequence (DNA): TGTGCCAGCAGTTCACTGACAGGGGGCATCACTGAAGCTTTCTTT. It translates to CASSSLTGGITEAFF. The full variable domain, rest sourced from reference TRBV28 and TRBJ1-1, is DVKVTQSSRYLVKRTGEKVFLECVQDMDHENMFWYRQDPGLGLRLIYFSYDVKMKEKGDIPEGYSVSREKKERFSLILESASTNQTSMYLCASSSLTGGITEAFFGQGTRLTVV.

The sample holds many counts of this clonotype. The V and J genes are TRBV30 and TRBJ2-4; no firm D call. V lost 4 bases and J 11 bases, leaving 15 bases between the germline ends. Germline V gene sequence: CDR1 GTSNPN, CDR2 SVGIG (reference sequence). CDR3 length: 12 residues. CDR3 DNA: TGTGCCTGGAAGTCGGCAGGAACCCTTCAGTACTTC. The encoded protein is CAWKSAGTLQYF.

This clonotype showed up many times. V is TRBV7-9 and J is TRBJ1-5; D uncertain. The CDR3 has 14 amino acids. Germline lookup yields CDR1 SEHNR and CDR2 FQNEAQ (reference sequence). Between the trimmed V and J ends, which lost 1 base and 0 bases, there was a span of 4 bases. The CDR3: CASSLGASNQPQHF. The CDR3 DNA follows: TGTGCCAGCAGCTTAGGGGCTAGCAATCAGCCCCAGCATTTT. Complete variable domain (other parts from reference TRBV7-9 and TRBJ1-5): DTGVSQNPRHKITKRGQNVTFRCDPISEHNRLYWYRQTLGQGPEFLTYFQNEAQLEKSRLLSDRFSAERPKGSFSTLEIQRTEQGDSAMYLCASSLGASNQPQHFGDGTRLSIL.

The table lists this clonotype with many counts. The chain joins TRBV7-6 to TRBJ2-5; 7 bases are a match to TRBD1. The CDR3 consists of 15 residues. Looked up from germline, CDR1 is SGHVS and CDR2 is FNYEAQ. V shed 2 bases and J 5 bases; nucleotides not matched to a gene: 8. This CDR3 is CASSLNPGTVETQYF. Here the CDR3 DNA reads TGTGCCAGCAGCTTAAATCCGGGGACAGTGGAGACCCAGTACTTC.

This clonotype was counted at least ten times. V usage is TRBV7-3 and J usage is TRBJ2-2; possibly TRBD2 for D (6 bases). The germline V and J ends were trimmed by 4 bases and 4 bases, with 13 bases remaining between them. CDR1 and CDR2 (germline): SGHTA, FQGTGA. The CDR3 extends over 15 amino acids. DNA of the CDR3: TGTGCCAGCAGCTGGGGGGAGGCGTCCACCGGGGAGCTGTTTTTT. Protein: CASSWGEASTGELFF.

The chain has TRBV7-2 and TRBJ1-5; D not resolved. The CDR3 is 16 residues long. Trimming removed 6 bases from V and 2 bases from J, with 17 bases in between. Germline V gene data show CDR1 as SGHTA and CDR2 as FQGNSA. CDR3 residues: CASSLTVAGGNQPQHF. The CDR3 region has the DNA TGTGCCAGCAGTCTCACAGTCGCTGGAGGCAATCAGCCCCAGCATTTT.

Many counts were recorded for this clonotype. J is TRBJ2-7 and V is TRBV20-1; D not certain. The V end was cut by 0 bases, the J end by 0 bases, with 9 bases between. This CDR3 comprises 14 residues. Germline lookup yields CDR1 DFQATT and CDR2 SNEGSKA (reference sequence). The DNA of the CDR3 is TGCAGTGCTAGAGATGTCGCAGACTCCTACGAGCAGTACTTC. The encoded protein is CSARDVADSYEQYF.